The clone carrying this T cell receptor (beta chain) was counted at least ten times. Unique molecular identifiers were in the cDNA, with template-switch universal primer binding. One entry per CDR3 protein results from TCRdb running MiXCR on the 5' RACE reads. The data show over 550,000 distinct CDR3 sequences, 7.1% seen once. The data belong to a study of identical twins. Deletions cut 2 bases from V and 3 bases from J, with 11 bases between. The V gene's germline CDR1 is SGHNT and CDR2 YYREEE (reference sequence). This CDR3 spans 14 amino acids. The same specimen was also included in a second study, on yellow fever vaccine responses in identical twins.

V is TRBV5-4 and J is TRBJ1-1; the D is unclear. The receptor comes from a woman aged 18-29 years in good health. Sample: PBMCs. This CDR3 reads CASSFEGVDTEAFF. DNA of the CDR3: TGTGCCAGCAGCTTCGAGGGTGTTGACACTGAAGCTTTCTTT.